The 25 T cell receptor beta chains below were found in one sample sequenced in a study of high-grade serous ovarian cancer treatment subgroups. Tumor samples were obtained before definitive surgery or chemotherapy. The assay was immunoSEQ multiplex PCR, and TCRdb's table has in-frame clones only and misses some. The sample has around 9,300 clones, about 75% seen once. Sequencing was performed on tumor tissue. Every receptor here comes from a human donor with high-grade serous ovarian cancer.

The gene calls are TRBV30 and TRBJ2-5, with 10 bases aligning to TRBD2. The CDR3 loop spans 13 amino acids. In germline, CDR1 is GTSNPN, CDR2 SVGIG (reference sequence). The V and J ends lost 6 bases and 6 bases, in that order; junction bases with no gene match: 7. CDR3 amino acids: CACSTGLAKTQYF. CDR3 DNA: TGTGCCTGCTCCACGGGACTAGCGAAGACCCAGTACTTC. Based on the CDR3 plus reference TRBV30 and TRBJ2-5, the full variable domain is SQTIHQWPATLVQPVGSPLSLECTVEGTSNPNLYWYRQAAGRGLQLLFYSVGIGQISSEVPQNLSASRPQDRQFILSSKKLLLSDSGFYLCACSTGLAKTQYFGPGTRLLVL.

This chain uses TRBV6-4 with TRBJ2-5; TRBD1 might be the D (5 bases). The CDR3 covers 13 residues. V was pared by 6 bases and J by 2 bases, with 10 bases between. The germline gives CDR1 MRHNA, CDR2 SNTAGT. The chain's CDR3 is CASSRQLQETQYF. The DNA of the CDR3 is TGTGCCAGCAGCCGACAGCTTCAAGAGACCCAGTACTTC.

The chain uses TRBV29-1 and TRBJ2-7; 10 bases fit TRBD1. Germline-derived CDR1 and CDR2 are SQVTM and ANQGSEA. The J segment lost 3 bases and the V segment lost 4 bases, leaving 6 bases of the junction unmatched. This CDR3 is built from 14 residues. The CDR3 here is CSVAIRDRGYEQYF. The CDR3 coding sequence is TGCAGCGTTGCCATCAGGGACAGGGGCTACGAGCAGTACTTC.

This chain links TRBV11-2 with TRBJ2-3, with D possibly TRBD1 on 5 matching bases. Per the germline V gene, CDR1 is SGHAT and CDR2 is FQNNGV. The CDR3 covers 13 residues. The V gene lost 4 bases and the J gene lost 3 bases, with 8 bases spanning the gap. The CDR3 DNA sequence: TGTGCCAGCAGCTCGACAGTTACAGATACGCAGTATTTT. As protein: CASSSTVTDTQYF.

This clone has only a few counts. The rearrangement uses TRBV7-6 and TRBJ2-2, with unresolved D. Germline CDR1 is SGHVS and CDR2 is FNYEAQ. The CDR3 totals 17 residues. Trimming took 4 bases from V and 4 from J, leaving 19 bases between them. The CDR3 is CASSSGRRFLVTGELFF. The CDR3 DNA is TGTGCCAGCAGCTCCGGACGGCGCTTTTTGGTCACCGGGGAGCTGTTTTTT.

This clone has more than one count but fewer than ten. The genes are TRBV9 and TRBJ1-6, with unresolved D. Per the germline V gene, CDR1 is SGDLS and CDR2 is YYNGEE. This CDR3 contains 15 residues. Between the trimmed V and J ends, which lost 4 bases and 0 bases, there was a span of 8 bases. DNA for the CDR3: TGTGCCAGCAGCTTACTGAGCTCCTATAATTCACCCCTCCACTTT. Its translation is CASSLLSSYNSPLHF. The full variable domain, rest sourced from reference TRBV9 and TRBJ1-6, is DSGVTQTPKHLITATGQRVTLRCSPRSGDLSVYWYQQSLDQGLQFLIQYYNGEERAKGNILERFSAQQFPDLHSELNLSSLELGDSALYFCASSLLSSYNSPLHFGNGTRLTVT.

This chain links TRBV4-1 with TRBJ2-1; 12 bases line up with TRBD2. J lost 4 bases, V lost 4 bases, and 5 bases had no gene match. The CDR3 has 16 amino acids. Germline CDR1 and CDR2: MGHRA and YSYEKL. CDR3 in DNA: TGCGCCAGCAGCCCCACGACTAGCGGGGGATACAATGAGCAGTTCTTC. It is translated as CASSPTTSGGYNEQFF.

The V call is TRBV5-5, the J call TRBJ2-3; D gene ambiguous. With 1 base removed from V and 0 bases from J, the gap between germline ends came to 12 bases. This CDR3 is 16 amino acids long. Germline V lookup: CDR1 SGHKS, CDR2 YYEKEE (reference sequence). The CDR3 DNA sequence: TGTGCCAGCAGCTTGTCCCAAGGCCTTAGCACAGATACGCAGTATTTT. Its translation is CASSLSQGLSTDTQYF.

The count of this clone is one. The chain joins TRBV12-2 to TRBJ2-6; the table gives TRBD1 as D, unverified against the DNA. TRBV12-2 is a pseudogene locus. This CDR3 comprises 17 residues. In DNA form, the CDR3 reads TGTGCAAGTCGCCCCTCGGGACAGGGGGCTGGGGCCAACGTCCTGACTTTC. Amino acid sequence: CASRPSGQGAGANVLTF.

The chain is built from TRBV5-6 and TRBJ2-7; D gene uncertain. From germline, CDR1 is SGHDT and CDR2 YYEEEE. V was pared by 1 base and J by 4 bases, with 9 bases between. This CDR3 comprises 13 residues. CDR3 region: CASSLRSVYEQYF. The CDR3 coding sequence is TGTGCCAGCAGCTTGAGGTCGGTATACGAGCAGTACTTC.

The rearrangement uses TRBV4-3 and TRBJ2-5; D is perhaps TRBD2 (6 bases). The CDR3 is 16 amino acids. Trimming removed 0 bases from V and 5 bases from J, with 16 bases in between. Germline CDR1 and CDR2: LGHNA and YSLEER. The CDR3 loop is CASSQDPRAGGETQYF. The CDR3 DNA reads as TGCGCCAGCAGCCAAGACCCGCGAGCGGGCGGTGAGACCCAGTACTTC.

The J gene is TRBJ1-3, the V gene TRBV21-1. TRBV21-1 corresponds to a pseudogene. The CDR3 sequence is 15 residues long. The CDR3, as DNA: TGTGCCAGCAGCAGCCTTAGGTACTCTGGAAACACCATATATTTT. Translating gives CASSSLRYSGNTIYF.

The chain combines TRBV5-1 with TRBJ2-2, with 8 bases that match TRBD2. The V and J ends lost 5 bases and 2 bases, in that order; junction bases with no gene match: 5. The V gene's germline CDR1 is SGHRS and CDR2 YFSETQ. CDR3 length equals 15 residues. The CDR3 DNA follows: TGCGCCAGCAGTCGCGGGGGGACCAACACCGGGGAGCTGTTTTTT. Its protein is CASSRGGTNTGELFF.

This clone was seen more than once but under ten times. The CDR3 DNA is TGTGCCAGCAGCCTCTTAGGCCCCACAGGCGGGGCCACAGATACGCAGTATTTT. Amino acids: CASSLLGPTGGATDTQYF. The chain is built from TRBV5-4 and TRBJ2-3; D is perhaps TRBD2 (6 bases). The CDR3 totals 18 residues. Germline V gene lookup returns CDR1 SGHNT and CDR2 YYREEE (reference sequence). V shed 4 bases and J shed 2 bases, with 23 bases lying between them.

A few counts support this clone. The rearrangement links TRBV7-2 to TRBJ2-2; D possibly corresponds to TRBD1 (6 bases). The CDR3 is 15 amino acids. CDR1 SGHTA and CDR2 FQGNSA come from the germline V gene. Between the trimmed V and J ends, which lost 4 bases and 6 bases, there was a span of 15 bases. Here the CDR3 reads CASSWGQGWAGELFF. CDR3 nucleotide sequence: TGTGCCAGCAGCTGGGGGCAGGGTTGGGCCGGGGAGCTGTTTTTT.

The CDR3 DNA reads TGTGCCAGTAGTATAGGGGTTGGATTAGATACGCAGTATTTT. This sequence encodes CASSIGVGLDTQYF. The chain combines TRBV19 with TRBJ2-3; D gene ambiguous. This CDR3 is built from 14 residues. Looked up from germline, CDR1 is LNHDA and CDR2 is SQIVND (reference sequence). V was pared by 1 base and J by 5 bases, with 10 bases between.

The chain has TRBV5-5 and TRBJ1-4; tentative D call: TRBD1 (6 bases). The CDR3 consists of 16 residues. The V end was cut by 4 bases, the J end by 8 bases, with 21 bases between. Germline V gene lookup returns CDR1 SGHKS and CDR2 YYEKEE (reference sequence). The CDR3 here is CASSLDLGGIEEKLFF. The CDR3 DNA reads as TGTGCCAGCAGCCTGGACCTAGGGGGAATCGAAGAAAAACTGTTTTTT.

This chain links TRBV15 with TRBJ1-6; D gene uncertain. The CDR3 contains 15 residues. Per the germline V gene, CDR1 is LNHNV and CDR2 is YYDKDF (reference sequence). V lost 0 bases and J 7 bases, leaving 10 bases between the germline ends. The CDR3 bases are TGTGCCACCAGCAGAGAAGGCCCGTCAAATTCACCCCTCCACTTT. Translated: CATSREGPSNSPLHF.

The V and J genes are TRBV7-6 and TRBJ2-5, with D unclear. Trimming took 5 bases from V and 4 from J, leaving 11 bases between them. The CDR3 is 13 amino acids. Germline loops: CDR1 SGHVS, CDR2 FNYEAQ. The DNA of the CDR3 is TGTGCCAGCAGCCGACAAGCCTCAGAGACCCAGTACTTC. Translated: CASSRQASETQYF.

This clone came up once. This chain connects TRBV6-5 to TRBJ2-7, with D possibly TRBD1 on 6 matching bases. Germline values: CDR1 MNHEY, CDR2 SVGAGI. CDR3 length: 16 amino acids. Trimming removed 0 bases at V and 1 base at J, with 13 bases between. CDR3 DNA sequence: TGTGCCAGCAGTTACTCAGGGGGAGAGTGGTCCTACGAGCAGTACTTC. Translating gives CASSYSGGEWSYEQYF.

This sequence joins TRBV10-2 and TRBJ2-3; weak D call: TRBD1 (5 bases). The germline CDR1 and CDR2 sequences are WSHSY and SAAADI. This CDR3 region has 13 residues. V lost 3 bases and J 5 bases, leaving 9 bases between the germline ends. This CDR3 reads CASSEGREDTQYF. The DNA of the CDR3 is TGCGCCAGCAGTGAAGGCAGGGAAGATACGCAGTATTTT.

Within the sample, this clone is large. V usage is TRBV6-1 and J usage is TRBJ1-6, with D uncertain. Germline loops: CDR1 MNHNS, CDR2 SASEGT. The CDR3 spans 12 residues. Between the trimmed V and J ends, which lost 0 bases and 14 bases, there was a span of 8 bases. DNA for the CDR3: TGTGCCAGCAGTGAAGCGGCGCCCGCCCTCCACTTT. This translates into CASSEAAPALHF.

The chain recombines TRBV19 with TRBJ2-6; D is possibly TRBD1 (5 bases). The CDR3 is made up of 16 amino acids. Germline V gives CDR1 LNHDA, CDR2 SQIVND (reference sequence). Deletions cut 1 base from V and 0 bases from J, with 7 bases between. The CDR3 here is CASSIGGRSGANVLTF. The CDR3 region has the DNA TGTGCCAGTAGTATAGGGGGCCGCTCTGGGGCCAACGTCCTGACTTTC.

The chain is built from TRBV30 and TRBJ1-3; no clear D. This CDR3 spans 16 amino acids. The germline gives CDR1 GTSNPN, CDR2 SVGIG (reference sequence). Deletions cut 3 bases from V and 9 bases from J, with 24 bases between. CDR3 bases: TGTGCCTGGAGCCAGCACGGTGGCAGGACGGGAGGCACCATATATTTT. Translation gives CAWSQHGGRTGGTIYF.

This clone was counted a few times. The chain couples TRBV5-4 to TRBJ1-1; no definite D call. This CDR3 comprises 12 residues. Trimming took 2 bases from V and 1 from J, leaving 3 bases between them. Germline assignment: CDR1 SGHNT and CDR2 YYREEE (reference sequence). This chain's CDR3 is CASSLRNTEAFF. CDR3 bases: TGTGCCAGCAGCTTACGGAACACTGAAGCTTTCTTT.